These 27 T cell receptor beta chains came from one sample sequenced in a study of identical twins. TCRdb passed the 5' RACE reads through MiXCR, listing each CDR3 protein once. This repertoire shows approximately 260,000 distinct CDR3 sequences, roughly 13% found once; its top ten account for 8.8%. Sequenced material: memory (CD45RO+) T cells sorted from blood. The receptors were sampled from a young woman in good health.

This clonotype was seen more than once but under ten times. The chain couples TRBV7-9 to TRBJ2-7; 11 nucleotides agree with TRBD2. Germline CDR1 reads SEHNR; CDR2 reads FQNEAQ (reference sequence). The V segment lost 5 bases and the J segment 1 base; nucleotides outside the gene matches: 10. This CDR3 comprises 17 residues. The CDR3 reads CASSPTTGTSGSYEQYF. CDR3 in DNA: TGTGCCAGCAGCCCAACGACCGGGACTAGCGGTTCCTACGAGCAGTACTTC.

This clonotype came up many times. The chain carries TRBV6-2 or TRBV6-3 and TRBJ2-5; D not resolved. Trimming took off 6 bases at V and 4 bases at J, with 6 bases between the two ends. This CDR3 has 11 residues. CDR1 MNHEY and CDR2 SVGEGT come from the germline V gene. The CDR3 sequence is CASSRRETQYF. The CDR3 DNA reads as TGTGCCAGCAGCCGCAGAGAGACCCAGTACTTC.

This clonotype showed up just a few times. V and J are TRBV20-1 and TRBJ2-1; TRBD2 matches at 8 bases. The CDR3 is 12 residues long. Trimming at V came to 6 bases and at J to 8 bases, leaving 6 bases not matched to a gene. The germline V gene encodes CDR1 DFQATT and CDR2 SNEGSKA (reference sequence). The CDR3 is CSAGTRWHEQFF. Here the CDR3 DNA reads TGCAGTGCGGGGACTAGGTGGCATGAGCAGTTCTTC.

The chain combines TRBV5-8 with TRBJ1-4, with unresolved D. CDR1 and CDR2 (germline): SGHTS, YDEGEE. The CDR3 has 14 amino acids. V dropped 6 bases and J dropped 4 bases, with 13 bases sitting between them. The CDR3 loop reads CASTREIGNEKLFF. The CDR3 DNA sequence: TGTGCCAGCACGAGGGAGATCGGTAATGAAAAACTGTTTTTT.

The V gene is TRBV6-2 or TRBV6-3, the J gene TRBJ2-5; 7 bases line up with TRBD1. The CDR3 has 14 amino acids. V gave up 6 bases and J gave up 5 bases; unmatched junction bases: 9. The germline CDR1 and CDR2 sequences are MNHEY and SVGEGT. CDR3 DNA: TGTGCCAGCAGACCAGACAGGGTCCCTGAGACCCAGTACTTC. It encodes CASRPDRVPETQYF.

V usage is TRBV27 and J usage is TRBJ2-1; 9 nucleotides align to TRBD2. The CDR3 extends over 15 amino acids. The germline V gene encodes CDR1 MNHEY and CDR2 SMNVEV (reference sequence). Trimming took 3 bases from V and 6 from J; bases not matched to a gene: 6. The CDR3 region is CASSFRTSEGNEQFF. The CDR3 DNA reads TGTGCCAGCAGTTTTAGGACTAGCGAAGGCAATGAGCAGTTCTTC.

V is TRBV6-5 and J is TRBJ2-3; D possibly corresponds to TRBD1 (6 bases). The CDR3 has 18 amino acids. V was clipped by 4 bases and J by 0 bases, with 20 bases between them. The germline V gene has CDR1 MNHEY and CDR2 SVGAGI. This CDR3 is CASSSQRQAASSTDTQYF. CDR3 coding DNA: TGTGCCAGCAGTTCCCAACGACAGGCTGCATCTAGCACAGATACGCAGTATTTT.

This clonotype was detected only a few times. The CDR3 region is CASRKLAGGNEQYF. CDR3 nucleotide sequence: TGTGCCAGCAGGAAACTAGCGGGAGGCAACGAGCAGTACTTC. The chain links TRBV6-1 to TRBJ2-7; TRBD2 matches 12 bases. This CDR3 comprises 14 residues. The V segment lost 6 bases and the J segment 5 bases; nucleotides outside the gene matches: 5. Germline loops: CDR1 MNHNS, CDR2 SASEGT.

The V call is TRBV20-1, the J call TRBJ2-3; TRBD2 matches at 11 bases. CDR3 length: 17 amino acids. Germline V gene data show CDR1 as DFQATT and CDR2 as SNEGSKA (reference sequence). The V gene end was trimmed by 1 base and the J gene end by 4 bases; junction bases not matched to a gene: 10. The CDR3 nucleotides read TGCAGTGCTAGAGCCCCGGCTGGACTAGCGGGCCCAGATACGCAGTATTTT. This gives the protein CSARAPAGLAGPDTQYF.

The rearrangement joins TRBV4-3 to TRBJ2-6; D remains unclear. The V end lost 0 bases, the J end lost 2 bases, and 8 bases lay between the germline ends. Germline V lookup: CDR1 LGHNA, CDR2 YSLEER. The CDR3 length is 16 residues. The CDR3 DNA follows: TGCGCCAGCAGCCAAGAATTTCGAACTGGGGCCAACGTCCTGACTTTC. It translates to CASSQEFRTGANVLTF.

This CDR3 is CSVELAGRNEQYF. The CDR3 DNA sequence: TGCAGCGTTGAACTCGCAGGGAGGAACGAGCAGTACTTC. The V and J genes are TRBV29-1 and TRBJ2-7; D might be TRBD2 (6 bases). The CDR3 consists of 13 residues. Germline lookup yields CDR1 SQVTM and CDR2 ANQGSEA. Trimming removed 2 bases from V and 5 bases from J, with 13 bases in between.

V is TRBV6-5 and J is TRBJ1-2; perhaps TRBD1 as D (6 bases). This CDR3 is built from 15 residues. With 7 bases removed from V and 8 bases from J, the gap between germline ends came to 23 bases. The V gene's germline CDR1 is MNHEY and CDR2 SVGAGI. Written as DNA, the CDR3 is TGTGCCAGCATTAACGCTCTTGGGGGGGCGTCCGGCTACACCTTC. It specifies CASINALGGASGYTF.

This clonotype has only a few counts. The rearrangement links TRBV27 to TRBJ1-6, with D maybe TRBD1 (6 bases). V was cut by 6 bases and J by 3 bases, with 6 bases left in between. Germline assignment: CDR1 MNHEY and CDR2 SMNVEV (reference sequence). The CDR3 has 13 residues. CDR3 sequence: CASRQGYNSPLHF. The CDR3 region has the DNA TGTGCCAGCAGACAGGGCTATAATTCACCCCTCCACTTT.

This clonotype has a handful of counts. CDR3 protein: CASSQHGGPYEQYF. In DNA form, the CDR3 reads TGTGCCAGCAGCCAACACGGGGGCCCCTACGAGCAGTACTTC. The chain carries TRBV3-1 and TRBJ2-7, with D possibly called TRBD1 or TRBD2 (6 bases each). The germline V gene encodes CDR1 LGHDT and CDR2 YNNKEL (reference sequence). V gave up 2 bases and J gave up 2 bases, with 10 bases separating them. The CDR3 extends over 14 amino acids.

Only a few counts were recorded for this clonotype. This chain joins TRBV2 and TRBJ2-3; 7 nucleotides align to TRBD1. The CDR3 runs to 16 residues. J gave up 4 bases and V 5 bases, and 12 bases lay outside the gene matches. Germline loops: CDR1 SNHLY, CDR2 FYNNEI. The CDR3 coding sequence is TGTGCCAGCAGTCCGGCCCAGGGGGTAGTTGCAGATACGCAGTATTTT. Translated: CASSPAQGVVADTQYF.

The genes are TRBV10-3 and TRBJ2-7; tentative D call: TRBD1 (6 bases). There are 11 residues in the CDR3. Trimming removed 10 bases at V and 2 bases at J, with 9 bases between. The germline V gene has CDR1 ENHRY and CDR2 SYGVKD. CDR3 protein: CATRTAYEQYF. DNA for the CDR3: TGTGCCACCCGGACAGCCTACGAGCAGTACTTC.

This clonotype was counted at least ten times. The V call is TRBV12-3 or TRBV12-4, the J call TRBJ2-7; tentative D call: TRBD1 (5 bases). This CDR3 region has 15 residues. The V end lost 2 bases, the J end lost 3 bases, and 14 bases lay between the germline ends. Written as DNA, the CDR3 is TGTGCCAGCAGTTTAACAACCAGGGTCAACTACGAGCAGTACTTC. Translated, it gives CASSLTTRVNYEQYF.

This clonotype was seen only a few times. This rearrangement joins TRBV6-5 to TRBJ1-2; 11 bases agree with TRBD1. V was pared by 2 bases and J by 8 bases, with 7 bases of the junction left unmatched. CDR1 and CDR2 (germline): MNHEY, SVGAGI. The CDR3 is made up of 15 amino acids. The CDR3 is CASSYRGQGAGGYTF. CDR3 nucleotide sequence: TGTGCCAGCAGTTACCGCGGACAGGGGGCAGGGGGCTACACCTTC.

In its sample, this clonotype was seen once. At one boundary the junction diverges from the germline segment, which might be a read error. The chain joins TRBV6-1 to TRBJ2-2, with D tentatively TRBD2 (5 bases). Germline V gene lookup returns CDR1 MNHNS and CDR2 SASEGT. CDR3 length: 15 amino acids. CDR3 nucleotide sequence: TGTGCCAGCAGTGAAATAGGACTGAACACCAGGGAGCTGTTTTTT. This sequence encodes CASSEIGLNTRELFF.

The CDR3 region has the DNA TGTGCCAGCAGCTTAGACGGATTTCGGAGGAACACTGAAGCTTTCTTT. This codes for CASSLDGFRRNTEAFF. J is TRBJ1-1 and V is TRBV11-2; D gene unclear. Germline CDR1 is SGHAT and CDR2 is FQNNGV. The CDR3 consists of 16 residues. The germline V and J ends were trimmed by 0 bases and 1 base, with 12 bases remaining between them.

CDR3 amino acids: CSARSGTRDYEQYF. Here the CDR3 DNA reads TGCAGTGCTAGAAGCGGGACTAGGGACTACGAGCAGTACTTC. The chain links TRBV20-1 to TRBJ2-7, with TRBD2 matching 8 bases. Unmatched junction bases numbered 6, after V lost 2 bases and J lost 3 bases. The CDR3 sequence is 14 residues long. Germline V CDR1 and CDR2: DFQATT, SNEGSKA (reference sequence).

The chain carries TRBV5-5 and TRBJ2-3; tentatively, D is TRBD2 (6 bases). CDR3 length: 16 residues. Deletions cut 1 base from V and 2 bases from J, with 14 bases between. The V gene's germline CDR1 is SGHKS and CDR2 YYEKEE (reference sequence). The CDR3 loop reads CASSLFAGPDTDTQYF. The DNA for the CDR3 is TGTGCCAGCAGCTTGTTCGCGGGACCTGACACAGATACGCAGTATTTT.

Details on this clonotype: A read error may produce the germline difference seen at one junction end. The V gene is TRBV12-3 or TRBV12-4, the J gene TRBJ1-2, with unresolved D. This CDR3 comprises 12 residues. The CDR3 region is CASSTQLTALSF. CDR3 nucleotide sequence: TGTGCCAGCAGTACCCAACTGACCGCTCTCTCATTC.

This chain joins TRBV2 and TRBJ2-3, with 11 bases matching TRBD2. The CDR3 contains 16 residues. The V segment lost 8 bases and the J segment 11 bases; nucleotides outside the gene matches: 18. CDR1 and CDR2 from the germline V gene are SNHLY and FYNNEI. This chain's CDR3 is CASLSRLAGFSPEQYF. For the CDR3, the DNA is TGTGCCAGCCTCTCCCGACTAGCGGGGTTCTCCCCCGAGCAGTATTTT.

This rearrangement joins TRBV7-9 to TRBJ2-5; 7 positions match TRBD1. Trimming cost V 2 bases and J 5 bases; bases outside gene matches: 8. CDR1 and CDR2 (germline): SEHNR, FQNEAQ (reference sequence). This CDR3 region has 15 residues. CDR3 loop: CASSLSRGGAETQYF. As DNA, the CDR3 is TGTGCCAGCAGCTTAAGTAGAGGGGGCGCCGAGACCCAGTACTTC.

The gene calls are TRBV16 and TRBJ2-7, with a possible D match to TRBD1 (6 bases). V lost 4 bases and J 5 bases, leaving 15 bases between the germline ends. The CDR3 totals 14 residues. From germline, CDR1 is KGHSY and CDR2 FQNENV. Here the CDR3 reads CASSRKQGSDEQYF. In DNA form, the CDR3 reads TGTGCCAGCAGCCGCAAACAGGGATCCGACGAGCAGTACTTC.

The DNA for the CDR3 is TGTGCCAGCGGATTGGCGGATGAAGCTAACTATGGCTACACCTTC. It encodes CASGLADEANYGYTF. V usage is TRBV5-6 and J usage is TRBJ1-2, with D unresolved. This CDR3 is built from 15 residues. The germline CDR1 and CDR2 sequences are SGHDT and YYEEEE. V lost 7 bases to trimming and J lost 0 bases, with 16 bases between them.